The 8 T cell receptor beta chains reported below all come from one sample, sequenced in a study of CD8 T cells in ankylosing spondylitis. TCRdb reanalysed the 5' RACE reads using MiXCR and keeps one entry per CDR3 protein. The sample includes some 270,000 distinct CDR3 sequences, roughly 32% seen only once; the top ten take around 4.4%. The sequenced sample consisted of blood, either unsorted or a sorted T cell fraction (not recorded which). The receptors originated from a male donor with ankylosing spondylitis or in good health (not recorded which).

This sequence joins TRBV12-3 or TRBV12-4 and TRBJ2-7; 8 bases agree with TRBD1. V shed 5 bases, J shed 4 bases, and the junction held 19 bases outside the gene matches. The CDR3 consists of 18 residues. The DNA of the CDR3 is TGTGCCAGCAGTACTGTCCAACAGGGGGGCCCAGGAGGGTACGAGCAGTACTTC. Residues: CASSTVQQGGPGGYEQYF.

This chain connects TRBV20-1 to TRBJ1-1; TRBD1 matches 7 bases. This CDR3 is 13 amino acids long. Trimming took 6 bases from V and 8 from J; bases not matched to a gene: 12. The germline gives CDR1 DFQATT, CDR2 SNEGSKA (reference sequence). The CDR3 spells CSAGGQVGWEAFF. The CDR3 nucleotides read TGCAGTGCGGGTGGACAGGTGGGCTGGGAAGCTTTCTTT.

The V and J genes are TRBV4-2 and TRBJ2-7; 8 bases agree with TRBD1. The germline gives CDR1 LGHNA, CDR2 YNFKEQ. Trimming cost V 0 bases and J 2 bases; bases outside gene matches: 3. This CDR3 is built from 15 residues. CDR3: CASSQDRGPTYEQYF. The DNA for the CDR3 is TGTGCCAGCAGCCAAGACAGGGGGCCTACCTACGAGCAGTACTTC.

CDR3 DNA: TGTGCCAGCCGACACAACACAGGGGAGGGAACCGGGGAGCTGTTTTTT. Its translation is CASRHNTGEGTGELFF. The genes are TRBV12-3 or TRBV12-4 and TRBJ2-2; TRBD1 or TRBD2 may be the D gene (7 bases each). CDR3 length: 16 residues. V was shortened by 8 bases and J by 5 bases, with 21 bases between the two germline ends.

This chain joins TRBV28 and TRBJ2-1, with D unresolved. This CDR3 has 11 residues. Trimming shortened V by 7 bases and J by 8 bases, and 9 bases separated the two germline ends. The germline V gene has CDR1 MDHEN and CDR2 SYDVKM. CDR3 protein: CASTGRDEQFF. DNA of the CDR3: TGTGCCAGCACTGGACGGGATGAGCAGTTCTTC. Looking up the rest from reference TRBV28 and TRBJ2-1 gives the full variable domain: DVKVTQSSRYLVKRTGEKVFLECVQDMDHENMFWYRQDPGLGLRLIYFSYDVKMKEKGDIPEGYSVSREKKERFSLILESASTNQTSMYLCASTGRDEQFFGPGTRLTVL.

J is TRBJ1-1 and V is TRBV12-3 or TRBV12-4; a weak D match, TRBD1 (6 bases). This CDR3 has 13 amino acids. V was trimmed by 2 bases and J by 9 bases, leaving 13 bases between them. DNA of the CDR3: TGTGCCAGCAGTTTATCCCGGGGGACACAAGCTTTCTTT. Residues: CASSLSRGTQAFF.

The chain couples TRBV20-1 to TRBJ2-7, with D perhaps matching TRBD1 (5 bases). The ends were cut back, 3 bases at V and 2 bases at J, with 11 bases in the middle. In germline, CDR1 is DFQATT, CDR2 SNEGSKA (reference sequence). CDR3 length: 13 residues. The CDR3 DNA follows: TGCAGTGCTAGTGCCAGGGCAACCTACGAGCAGTACTTC. Translation gives CSASARATYEQYF.

The gene calls are TRBV20-1 and TRBJ2-2; possibly TRBD1 for D (5 bases). CDR3 length: 16 residues. The V gene's germline CDR1 is DFQATT and CDR2 SNEGSKA (reference sequence). Deletions cut 4 bases from V and 7 bases from J, with 22 bases between. The CDR3 spells CSATPGSWGFGGELFF. In DNA, the CDR3 is TGCAGTGCTACCCCTGGGTCATGGGGCTTCGGCGGGGAGCTGTTTTTT.